Each of the 8 T cell receptor beta chains below was sequenced from the same sample in a study of regulatory T cells in long-lasting Graves disease. As for time point: newly diagnosed GD, antithyroid drugs for less than 3 months. The TCR library used RNA extracted from PBMCs. According to the study, TCR beta libraries were built with iRepertoire HTBI primers and CDR3-region Arm-PCR. TCRdb itself ran the multiplex PCR reads through MiXCR, one entry per CDR3 protein. This sample yields about 220,000 distinct CDR3 sequences, of which roughly 19% are seen a single time; about 12% belongs to the top ten. The same sample was also studied in work on T cells in Graves' hyperthyroidism and ophthalmopathy.

The source material was peripheral blood mononuclear cells (PBMCs), sampled at new diagnosis, from a patient treated with antithyroid drugs. These receptors were taken from a woman aged 25 to 39 with Graves disease.

This clonotype has ten or more counts. The DNA of the CDR3 is TGTGCCACCAGCAGAGATTCGGGGTCTAGCGGGAGGAGTGAGCAGTTCTTC. Translation gives CATSRDSGSSGRSEQFF. The V gene is TRBV15, the J gene TRBJ2-1, with TRBD2 matching over 11 bases. The CDR3 sequence is 17 residues long. Trimming cost V 0 bases and J 9 bases; bases outside gene matches: 10. Germline V gene data show CDR1 as LNHNV and CDR2 as YYDKDF (reference sequence).

This clonotype appeared many times. This rearrangement joins TRBV11-2 to TRBJ2-7, with D hard to call. Trimming left V 1 base short and J 2 bases short, with 15 bases between. CDR1 SGHAT and CDR2 FQNNGV come from the germline V gene. This CDR3 contains 16 residues. In DNA, the CDR3 is TGTGCCAGCAGCTTAGGTCCGGTTCGGTCTCCCTACGAGCAGTACTTC. Protein: CASSLGPVRSPYEQYF.

This clonotype was detected ten times or more. CDR3: CASSLTSGSQETQYF. The DNA of the CDR3 is TGTGCCAGCAGTCTGACTAGCGGGAGCCAAGAGACCCAGTACTTC. The chain carries TRBV6-1 and TRBJ2-5, with TRBD2 matching over 12 bases. Trimming cost V 5 bases and J 1 base; bases outside gene matches: 2. CDR3 size: 15 residues. CDR1 and CDR2 from the germline V gene are MNHNS and SASEGT.

The chain recombines TRBV20-1 with TRBJ1-5, with a possible D match to TRBD1 (5 bases). CDR1 is DFQATT, CDR2 SNEGSKA, per germline (reference sequence). The CDR3 spans 15 residues. V was pared by 6 bases and J by 6 bases, with 21 bases between. CDR3 DNA sequence: TGCAGTGCCGCCTCGGGTAACGGGGACCGTCAGCCCCAGCATTTT. Its translation: CSAASGNGDRQPQHF.

The sample holds many counts of this clonotype. V gene TRBV24-1 combines with J gene TRBJ2-5, with 7 nucleotides matching TRBD2. CDR1 is KGHDR and CDR2 is SFDVKD in the germline V gene. With V trimmed by 0 bases and J by 1 base, 1 base remained unmatched. This CDR3 spans 15 amino acids. DNA of the CDR3: TGTGCCACCAGTGATTTGGGACTAGGCCAAGAGACCCAGTACTTC. Translated, it gives CATSDLGLGQETQYF.

This clonotype showed up just a few times. The chain has TRBV30 and TRBJ1-2, with D hard to call. This CDR3 has 12 residues. Germline-derived CDR1 and CDR2 are GTSNPN and SVGIG (reference sequence). Trimming removed 8 bases from V and 8 bases from J, with 18 bases in between. DNA of the CDR3: TGTGCCCACCTGTGGGGTTCTGGAGGCTACACCTTC. Protein: CAHLWGSGGYTF.

This clonotype has at least ten counts. This rearrangement joins TRBV27 to TRBJ1-1; D gene ambiguous. The CDR3 has 13 residues. Germline CDR1 reads MNHEY; CDR2 reads SMNVEV (reference sequence). V was cut by 6 bases and J by 2 bases, with 10 bases left in between. The CDR3 region is CASRGITNTEAFF. The DNA for the CDR3 is TGTGCCAGCAGAGGGATCACCAACACTGAAGCTTTCTTT.

This clonotype was observed many times. The chain couples TRBV5-1 to TRBJ2-2, with unresolved D. V was pared by 4 bases and J by 3 bases, with 10 bases between. CDR3 length equals 14 residues. From germline, CDR1 is SGHRS and CDR2 YFSETQ. CDR3 region: CASSVDGYTGELFF. The CDR3, as DNA: TGCGCCAGCAGCGTCGATGGCTACACCGGGGAGCTGTTTTTT.